A single TCR beta chain is shown here with its context. Its antigen remains unknown. The data originate from a study of cytomegalovirus exposure and HLA in healthy donors. Findings and caveats of the study: Upon later analysis, HLA-associated TCR beta chains proved more clonally expanded than other, equally common chains. Indistinguishable V segments such as TRBV6-2 and TRBV6-3 were excluded. Productive status was seen about 87% or about 30% of the time for most TCR beta V segments in an earlier analysis.

Primers for the PCR totalled 60 Vbeta and 13 Jbeta. Clones were sequenced by immunoSEQ multiplex PCR, and TCRdb holds only the in-frame ones, with some missing. The data contain some 120,000 clones, about 80% of them singletons. V was trimmed by 0 bases and J by 9 bases, leaving 10 bases between them. Germline V lookup: CDR1 SGHKS, CDR2 YYEKEE (reference sequence). The CDR3 spans 14 residues. This receptor was obtained from a man between 18 and 35 years old in good health and CMV-seronegative. V and J are TRBV5-5 and TRBJ1-6; no definite D call. Sequenced: PBMCs. The CDR3 DNA sequence: TGTGCCAGCAGCTTGGGACAATTAGGTTCACCCCTCCACTTT. It yields the protein CASSLGQLGSPLHF.